The present T cell receptor beta chain was sequenced within a study of technical replicates of blood from a few donors. TCRdb's table, derived via immunoSEQ multiplex PCR, lists solely in-frame clones and lacks some. There are 95,000 or so clones in the sample; approximately 95% occur only once, and 0.3% to 0.35% lies in the top ten. The CDR3 covers 17 residues. Germline values: CDR1 WSHSY, CDR2 SAAADI. The trim removed 0 bases at V and 0 bases at J, leaving 4 bases unmatched. The sample taken for sequencing was T cells isolated from PBMCs. The chain uses TRBV10-2 and TRBJ2-3; 9 bases fit TRBD2. This receptor was obtained from a human donor in good health. The DNA of the CDR3 is TGCGCCAGCAGTGAGTCGAGGCTAGCGGGAAGCACAGATACGCAGTATTTT. It codes for CASSESRLAGSTDTQYF.